The source of this T cell receptor (beta chain) is a study of patients and donors after allogeneic stem cell transplantation. This CDR3 is built from 14 residues. V lost 0 bases, J lost 1 base, and 8 bases lay in between. Germline loops: CDR1 SGDLS, CDR2 YYNGEE. TCRdb re-derived calls from the RT-PCR reads in MiXCR, one entry per CDR3 protein. Among about 960,000 distinct CDR3 sequences listed, about a sixth were seen once. This sequence was found in a human donor who was either an allogeneic HSCT recipient or a stem cell or donor lymphocyte infusion donor (not recorded which). It is not recorded whose cells these are; they may come from a transplant donor. Sequenced input: blood, either unsorted or a sorted T cell fraction (not recorded which). The V call is TRBV9, the J call TRBJ2-7, with D possibly being TRBD1 (5 bases). DNA for the CDR3: TGTGCCAGCAGCGTAGTACCAGGGTCCTACGAGCAGTACTTC. It translates to CASSVVPGSYEQYF.